This T cell receptor beta chain was captured in a study of blood T cell repertoires in COVID-19. Study background: COVID-19 samples, acute and convalescent, were from the United States, Italy and Spain.

Study processing details: Amplification from reference gene primers served as the basis for estimated nucleated cell counts. Here immunoSEQ multiplex PCR was the method, and the copy in TCRdb shows in-frame clones only, minus some. Clone size and V and J calls were adopted from that table, with D and trimming inferred from the DNA. The sample lists about 300,000 clones; around 83% were seen once. This sequence originates from a woman aged 50 to 60 with acute or convalescent COVID-19. Specimen: peripheral blood.

The CDR3 DNA is TGTGCCAGCAGACCTGCTAGCGGGAGAAGCACAGATACGCAGTATTTT. This encodes CASRPASGRSTDTQYF. This chain joins TRBV4-2 and TRBJ2-3; 10 bases are a match to TRBD2. The CDR3 sequence is 16 residues long. With V trimmed by 6 bases and J by 0 bases, 6 bases remained unmatched. Per germline, CDR1 LGHNA and CDR2 YNFKEQ.